Below, 14 T cell receptor beta chains from the same sample are listed, as sequenced in a study of blood T cell repertoires in COVID-19. Here immunoSEQ multiplex PCR was the method, and the copy in TCRdb shows in-frame clones only, minus some. The sample yields 100,000 to 150,000 clones, 80% to 90% seen once. The sequenced sample was peripheral blood. These receptor sequences come from a man aged 45 to 65 with active or convalescent COVID-19.

The CDR3, as DNA: TGTGCCAGCAGTGAAGGCCCGCCGCCGGGTCCCTACGAGCAGTACTTC. Translating gives CASSEGPPPGPYEQYF. The V gene is TRBV6-1, the J gene TRBJ2-7, with no clear D. The ends were cut back, 1 base at V and 2 bases at J, with 15 bases in the middle. The CDR3 is 16 amino acids. The germline CDR1 and CDR2 sequences are MNHNS and SASEGT.

The chain links TRBV19 to TRBJ2-7; 12 nucleotides line up with TRBD1. This CDR3 is built from 16 residues. V gave up 6 bases and J gave up 5 bases; unmatched junction bases: 11. CDR1 is LNHDA and CDR2 is SQIVND in the germline V gene (reference sequence). The CDR3 nucleotides are TGTGCCAGTAGCCAGCCCGGGACAGGGGGCTTCAACGAGCAGTACTTC. Translated, it gives CASSQPGTGGFNEQYF.

The chain recombines TRBV7-6 with TRBJ2-5; TRBD1 agrees at 9 bases. CDR3 length: 15 amino acids. The germline V gene encodes CDR1 SGHVS and CDR2 FNYEAQ. The V segment lost 5 bases and the J segment 7 bases; nucleotides outside the gene matches: 11. For the CDR3, the DNA is TGTGCCAGCAGCATTACCGGGACAGGGAAGGTGACCCAGTACTTC. Amino acid sequence: CASSITGTGKVTQYF. Complete variable domain (other parts from reference TRBV7-6 and TRBJ2-5): GAGVSQSPRYKVTKRGQDVALRCDPISGHVSLYWYRQALGQGPEFLTYFNYEAQQDKSGLPNDRFSAERPEGSISTLTIQRTEQRDSAMYRCASSITGTGKVTQYFGPGTRLLVL.

This chain links TRBV7-9 with TRBJ2-7; 7 positions agree with TRBD2. The J segment lost 4 bases and the V segment lost 4 bases, leaving 16 bases of the junction unmatched. The CDR3 loop spans 17 amino acids. From germline, CDR1 is SEHNR and CDR2 FQNEAQ (reference sequence). CDR3 sequence: CASSSAELAGVGYEQYF. CDR3 bases: TGTGCCAGCAGCTCAGCGGAGTTGGCGGGAGTAGGATACGAGCAGTACTTC.

The chain combines TRBV30 with TRBJ2-1, with 9 bases matching TRBD2. This CDR3 contains 15 residues. Germline trimming cut 4 bases from V and 4 bases from J; bases unmatched to any gene: 8. The germline V gene has CDR1 GTSNPN and CDR2 SVGIG (reference sequence). The CDR3 region has the DNA TGTGCCTGGACCCCACCTAGCGGGAATTACAATGAGCAGTTCTTC. Translation gives CAWTPPSGNYNEQFF.

The CDR3 is CASSIKPGLAGREQYF. CDR3 bases: TGTGCCAGCAGCATAAAACCGGGACTAGCGGGGCGGGAGCAGTACTTC. The chain combines TRBV5-5 with TRBJ2-7, with 13 bases lining up with TRBD2. V gave up 4 bases and J gave up 7 bases; unmatched junction bases: 11. The CDR3 spans 16 residues. Germline loops: CDR1 SGHKS, CDR2 YYEKEE (reference sequence).

V is TRBV5-1 and J is TRBJ2-2; possible D gene TRBD2, 6 bases. Germline CDR1 is SGHRS and CDR2 is YFSETQ. The CDR3 loop spans 16 amino acids. V was cut by 6 bases and J by 3 bases, with 18 bases left in between. The CDR3 is CASTPTFSGDTGELFF. CDR3 DNA sequence: TGCGCCAGCACGCCTACCTTCTCGGGGGACACCGGGGAGCTGTTTTTT.

J is TRBJ2-7 and V is TRBV6-6, with 8 bases fitting TRBD1. The CDR3 loop spans 12 amino acids. The ends lost 10 bases at V and 2 bases at J; junction bases unmatched: 4. Looked up from germline, CDR1 is MNHNY and CDR2 is SVGAGI (reference sequence). CDR3 protein: CAIGQGAYEQYF. The CDR3 DNA reads as TGTGCCATCGGACAGGGTGCCTACGAGCAGTACTTC.

The rearrangement joins TRBV29-1 to TRBJ2-2; 12 positions match TRBD1. The V gene end was trimmed by 6 bases and the J gene end by 7 bases; junction bases not matched to a gene: 12. The CDR3 length is 16 residues. Germline CDR1 SQVTM, CDR2 ANQGSEA. CDR3 DNA: TGCAGCGTCGTACCCCCGGGACAGGGGGCCGGCGGGGAGCTGTTTTTT. Protein product: CSVVPPGQGAGGELFF.

This clone was observed a single time. The chain combines TRBV5-1 with TRBJ2-2, with 9 bases that match TRBD1. The CDR3 is 16 amino acids. The germline V gene has CDR1 SGHRS and CDR2 YFSETQ. Germline trimming cut 4 bases from V and 6 bases from J; bases unmatched to any gene: 10. The CDR3 sequence is CASSLDPGQGPGELFF. CDR3 nucleotide sequence: TGCGCCAGCAGCCTGGATCCGGGACAGGGTCCCGGGGAGCTGTTTTTT.

A remark on this clone: This sequence is one base from a far larger clone and is likely a read error. Distinct nucleotide sequences in the sample also encode this CDR3. This chain links TRBV9 with TRBJ2-5, with TRBD2 identical over 8 bases. The CDR3 consists of 15 residues. CDR1 is SGDLS, CDR2 YYNGEE, per germline. The DNA for the CDR3 is TGTGCCCGCAGCGTAGACGGGGCGGGGGGAGAGACCCAGTACTTC. This codes for CARSVDGAGGETQYF.

The V and J genes are TRBV5-5 and TRBJ2-7; maybe TRBD1 (5 bases). V lost 2 bases to trimming and J lost 4 bases, with 7 bases between them. The CDR3 runs to 12 residues. From germline, CDR1 is SGHKS and CDR2 YYEKEE (reference sequence). CDR3 in DNA: TGTGCCAGCAGCTTTCGACAGTACGAGCAGTACTTC. Its protein product is CASSFRQYEQYF.

V and J are TRBV6-2 or TRBV6-3 and TRBJ2-3, with a weak D call TRBD2 (5 bases). Germline V lookup: CDR1 MNHEY, CDR2 SVGEGT. The CDR3 runs to 14 residues. V lost 5 bases to trimming and J lost 5 bases, with 14 bases between them. The CDR3 is CASSGGLGLDTQYF. The CDR3 DNA follows: TGTGCCAGCAGTGGAGGACTTGGATTAGATACGCAGTATTTT.

This chain uses TRBV20-1 with TRBJ2-4, with unresolved D. This CDR3 is built from 14 residues. Germline V gene lookup returns CDR1 DFQATT and CDR2 SNEGSKA (reference sequence). Trimming removed 3 bases from V and 3 bases from J, with 12 bases in between. The chain's CDR3 is CSASRGDGKNIQYF. CDR3 DNA: TGCAGTGCTAGTCGTGGAGACGGCAAAAACATTCAGTACTTC.